Listed here is a single T cell receptor beta chain. The CDR3 runs 15 residues. Germline V lookup: CDR1 SGHKS, CDR2 YYEKEE (reference sequence). Trimming stripped 0 bases from V and 5 bases from J, with 14 bases between. This specimen belongs to a study of graft-versus-host responses after intestinal transplantation. Study overall: Each recipient received a multivisceral, liver-intestinal, or isolated intestinal graft. Recipients were all induced with anti-thymocyte globulin, then given tacrolimus and steroids for 3 to 4 years.

Assay: immunoSEQ multiplex PCR; the TCRdb copy retains only in-frame clones and omits some. This sample has around 19,000 clones, with about a third found just once. General study findings and limits: GvH clonotypes were identified within recipient marrow, with a subset emerging first in ileum or blood.

This sequence joins TRBV5-5 and TRBJ1-2; D remains unclear. Here the sequenced sample was alloreactive CD4+ T cells from a mixed lymphocyte reaction culture, taken before transplantation. As to subset: CFSE-low proliferating T cells sorted from roughly six-day pre-transplant mixed lymphocyte reaction (GvH or HvG direction). This TCR came from a human patient who was an organ donor for intestinal transplantation. CDR3 in DNA: TGTGCCAGCAGCTTGGGATGGGCGGAAGAATATGGCTACACCTTC. It translates to CASSLGWAEEYGYTF.